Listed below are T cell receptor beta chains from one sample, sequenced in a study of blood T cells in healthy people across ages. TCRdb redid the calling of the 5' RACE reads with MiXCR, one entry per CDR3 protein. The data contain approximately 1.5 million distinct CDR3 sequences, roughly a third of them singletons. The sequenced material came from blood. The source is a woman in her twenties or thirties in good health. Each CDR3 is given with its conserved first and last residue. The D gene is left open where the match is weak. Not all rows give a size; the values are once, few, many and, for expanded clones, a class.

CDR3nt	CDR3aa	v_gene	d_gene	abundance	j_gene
TGTGCCAGCAGTGAAGCTGAGATCCCGACAGGGAAGGATGAGCAGTTCTTC	CASSEAEIPTGKDEQFF	TRBV6-1	TRBD1	.	TRBJ2-1
TGTGCCAGCTCAACACTGGGGGCTAGCGGAAGGAGAAATGAGCAGTTCTTC	CASSTLGASGRRNEQFF	TRBV18	.	few	TRBJ2-1
TGTGCCAGCAGTCCTCGCGGTGATTCTAACTATGGCTACACCTTC	CASSPRGDSNYGYTF	TRBV6-2/TRBV6-3	.	many	TRBJ1-2
TGTGCCAGCAGTTATAGTGGGACTAGCGGGAGCTATGAGCAGTTCTTC	CASSYSGTSGSYEQFF	TRBV6-5	TRBD2	few	TRBJ2-1
TGTGCCACCAGCACCTTGGGGTCTTTATACACCGGGGAGCTGTTTTTT	CATSTLGSLYTGELFF	TRBV15	.	.	TRBJ2-2
TGTGCCAGCAGCCAAGACGGCGGGCGCTCCCTCTCCTACGAGCAGTACTTC	CASSQDGGRSLSYEQYF	TRBV3-1	.	few	TRBJ2-7
TGTGCCAGCAGCTCATGGGACTCGCGGGAGGGCCCCAACAATGAGCAGTTCTTC	CASSSWDSREGPNNEQFF	TRBV7-6	TRBD2	.	TRBJ2-1
TGTGCCAGCAACGCTGATCGGGACAGGGGATATGAGCAGTTCTTC	CASNADRDRGYEQFF	TRBV7-9	TRBD1	.	TRBJ2-1
TGTGCCAGCAGTTACTCGACGGGGGAACGTTACAATGAGCAGTTCTTC	CASSYSTGERYNEQFF	TRBV6-5	.	.	TRBJ2-1
TGTGCCAGCAGTTCCACAGCCGGGACAGGTCGATGGACTGAAGCTTTCTTT	CASSSTAGTGRWTEAFF	TRBV12-3/TRBV12-4	TRBD1	once	TRBJ1-1
TGTGCCAGCAGCCTCTCCCGGACAACGAATCAGCCCCAGCATTTT	CASSLSRTTNQPQHF	TRBV12-3/TRBV12-4	.	few	TRBJ1-5
TGTGCCAGCCGATCAAACCGGGACCATGCCTACGAGCAGTACTTC	CASRSNRDHAYEQYF	TRBV12-3/TRBV12-4	.	few	TRBJ2-7
TGTGCCAGCACCCTGGCCAGCGGGAGCTCCTACGAGCAGTACTTC	CASTLASGSSYEQYF	TRBV7-2	TRBD2	.	TRBJ2-7
TGCAGTGCCTGGGGGGGCCACAATGAGCAGTTCTTC	CSAWGGHNEQFF	TRBV20-1	.	.	TRBJ2-1
TGCAGTGCTAGGTCTCTGGAAGCTTTCTTT	CSARSLEAFF	TRBV20-1	.	many	TRBJ1-1
TGTGCCAGCAGCGGGGACTCCGATTTAAGAGGGACCCAGTACTTC	CASSGDSDLRGTQYF	TRBV5-5	.	.	TRBJ2-5
TGTGCCAGCAGCCCGGGACTAGCGGCGGTAGAGCAGTACTTC	CASSPGLAAVEQYF	TRBV6-2/TRBV6-3	TRBD2	.	TRBJ2-7
TGTGCCAGCAGTGAAGTCAGGGTGCTTGGCTACACCTTC	CASSEVRVLGYTF	TRBV2	.	few	TRBJ1-2
TGTGCCAGCAGTCTTAGCGGGGGGGCCGCTGATGAGCAGTTCTTC	CASSLSGGAADEQFF	TRBV3-1	TRBD2	many	TRBJ2-1
TGTGCCAGCAGTGGAACCGGGACAGCGAGCTACAATGAGCAGTTCTTC	CASSGTGTASYNEQFF	TRBV25-1	TRBD1	many	TRBJ2-1
TGTGCCAGCAGCAGTACTCTAGCCAAAAACATTCAGTACTTC	CASSSTLAKNIQYF	TRBV6-2/TRBV6-3	.	few	TRBJ2-4